The clone carrying this T cell receptor beta chain has just one count. The source of the sample is a study of blood T cells in healthy people across ages. In the study overall: Capture by template switching was about one barcoded beta molecule per two T cells.

Extractions gave at least 5 micrograms of total RNA per sample. The CDR3 has 16 amino acids. V shed 6 bases and J shed 5 bases, with 21 bases lying between them. CDR1 and CDR2 (germline): SGHAT, FQNNGV. A sample-barcoded 5' primer and a J-beta primer mix were used in a second PCR of roughly 6 to 11 cycles. TCRdb re-called the 5' RACE reads through MiXCR, storing one row per CDR3 protein. The sample shows about 570,000 distinct CDR3 sequences, 27% of them seen only once. The genes are TRBV11-2 and TRBJ2-3; weak D call: TRBD1 (6 bases). Material for sequencing was blood. The receptor was derived from a woman in her 70s in good health. CDR3 loop: CASSRTGPNPGDTQYF. The CDR3 DNA is TGTGCCAGCAGTCGAACAGGGCCCAACCCTGGAGATACGCAGTATTTT.